The present T cell receptor (beta chain) was sequenced within a study of cytomegalovirus exposure and HLA in healthy donors. Germline loops: CDR1 SGHAT, CDR2 FQDESV (reference sequence). The CDR3 loop spans 13 amino acids. Deletions cut 0 bases from V and 8 bases from J, with 10 bases between. Use of 60 Vbeta and 13 Jbeta primers characterized the PCR. Only in-frame clones appear in the TCRdb table, and some are missing; sequencing was by immunoSEQ multiplex PCR. The sample has 180,000 or so clones, 70% to 80% seen once; the top ten hold over 1.1%. The rearrangement uses TRBV11-1 and TRBJ1-1; D is possibly TRBD1 (6 bases). The sequenced sample consisted of PBMCs. This clonotype was sampled from a man younger than 30 in good health and CMV-seronegative. As DNA, the CDR3 is TGTGCCAGCAGCTTAGCTCCGGGACAAGAAGCTTTCTTT. Translated: CASSLAPGQEAFF.